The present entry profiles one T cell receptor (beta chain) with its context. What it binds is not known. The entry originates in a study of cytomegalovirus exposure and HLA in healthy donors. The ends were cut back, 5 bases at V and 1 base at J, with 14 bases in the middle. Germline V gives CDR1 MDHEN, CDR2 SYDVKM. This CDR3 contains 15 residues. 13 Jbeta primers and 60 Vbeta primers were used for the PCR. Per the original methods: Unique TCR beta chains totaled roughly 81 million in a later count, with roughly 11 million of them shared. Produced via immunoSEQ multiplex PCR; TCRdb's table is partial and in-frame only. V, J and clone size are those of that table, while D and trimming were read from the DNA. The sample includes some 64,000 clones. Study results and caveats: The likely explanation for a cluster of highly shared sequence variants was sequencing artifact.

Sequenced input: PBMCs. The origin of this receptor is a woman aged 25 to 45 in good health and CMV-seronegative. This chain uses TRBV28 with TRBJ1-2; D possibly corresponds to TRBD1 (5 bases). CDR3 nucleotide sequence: TGTGCCAGCAGTCCGGGGGGGAAGAGTAACTATGGCTACACCTTC. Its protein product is CASSPGGKSNYGYTF.